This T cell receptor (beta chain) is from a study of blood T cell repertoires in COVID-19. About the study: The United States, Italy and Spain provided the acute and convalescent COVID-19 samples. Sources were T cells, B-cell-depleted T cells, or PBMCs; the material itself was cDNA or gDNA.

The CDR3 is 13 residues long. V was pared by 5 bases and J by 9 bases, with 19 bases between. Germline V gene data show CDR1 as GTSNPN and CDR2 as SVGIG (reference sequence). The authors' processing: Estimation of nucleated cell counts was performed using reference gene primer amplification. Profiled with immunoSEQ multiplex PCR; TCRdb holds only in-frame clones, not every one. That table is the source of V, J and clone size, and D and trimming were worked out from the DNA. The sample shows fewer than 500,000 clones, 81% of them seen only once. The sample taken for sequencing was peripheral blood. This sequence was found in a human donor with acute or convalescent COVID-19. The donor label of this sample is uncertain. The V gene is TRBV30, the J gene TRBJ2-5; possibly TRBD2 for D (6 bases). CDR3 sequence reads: CAWEPAGPQAQYF. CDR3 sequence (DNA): TGTGCCTGGGAGCCGGCGGGACCTCAGGCCCAGTACTTC.